A single sample gave rise to the 32 T cell receptor beta chains below, sequenced in a study of shared clonotypes between healthy human individuals. Clones were sequenced by immunoSEQ multiplex PCR, and TCRdb holds only the in-frame ones, with some missing. Counted here are around 690,000 clones, 90% occurring once; the ten biggest clones make up 34%. Sequences were obtained from memory CD8+ T cells from PBMCs. Subset defined: CD45RO+ cells pooled with CCR7-negative TemRA cells. These receptors were taken from a young man in good health. Some clones in this sample may be carry-over from other donors' samples.

The rearrangement uses TRBV29-1 and TRBJ2-1, with a weak D call TRBD2 (5 bases). V was clipped by 3 bases and J by 7 bases, with 7 bases between them. The CDR3 is made up of 11 amino acids. Germline lookup yields CDR1 SQVTM and CDR2 ANQGSEA. The DNA for the CDR3 is TGCAGCGTTGAGGAGGAGAATGAGCAGTTCTTC. Protein sequence: CSVEEENEQFF.

The rearrangement joins TRBV27 to TRBJ2-3; 14 bases match TRBD2. The V gene end was trimmed by 5 bases and the J gene end by 2 bases; junction bases not matched to a gene: 3. CDR3 length: 16 residues. Germline assignment: CDR1 MNHEY and CDR2 SMNVEV (reference sequence). DNA for the CDR3: TGTGCCAGCAGTCCGGGACTAGCGGGAGTCACAGATACGCAGTATTTT. It translates to CASSPGLAGVTDTQYF.

The chain combines TRBV18 with TRBJ2-7; D may match TRBD1 or TRBD2 (5 bases each). The germline CDR1 and CDR2 sequences are KGHSH and LQKENI. V lost 2 bases to trimming and J lost 0 bases, with 20 bases between them. The CDR3 is 18 amino acids. CDR3 nucleotide sequence: TGTGCCAGCTCACCATCATTCGGGACGGGAAAAAGCTCCTACGAGCAGTACTTC. Its protein product is CASSPSFGTGKSSYEQYF.

This clone appeared once. This chain uses TRBV10-2 with TRBJ2-1; TRBD1 might be the D (6 bases). In germline, CDR1 is WSHSY, CDR2 SAAADI. CDR3 length: 14 amino acids. The germline V and J ends were trimmed by 3 bases and 9 bases, with 15 bases remaining between them. CDR3 nucleotides: TGCGCCAGCAGTGATAGGACAGACCTAATTGAGCAGTTCTTC. Its translation is CASSDRTDLIEQFF.

The V call is TRBV5-7, the J call TRBJ1-6, with D perhaps matching TRBD1 (6 bases). TRBV5-7 is noted as an ORF with a role that remains uncertain. This CDR3 is built from 17 residues. V was shortened by 0 bases and J by 7 bases, with 17 bases between the two germline ends. The DNA for the CDR3 is TGTGCCAGCAGCTTGGGGGAGGGGGGAAACTCAAATTCACCCCTCCACTTT. Encoded protein: CASSLGEGGNSNSPLHF.

V and J are TRBV7-2 and TRBJ2-2, with D tentatively TRBD2 (5 bases). Germline values: CDR1 SGHTA, CDR2 FQGNSA. The CDR3 extends over 19 amino acids. V was pared by 2 bases and J by 2 bases, with 21 bases between. The CDR3 here is CASSLPHALTSGNTGELFF. CDR3 nucleotide sequence: TGTGCCAGCAGCTTACCCCACGCTCTCACGAGCGGTAACACCGGGGAGCTGTTTTTT.

This rearrangement joins TRBV20-1 to TRBJ2-1; weak D call: TRBD1 (5 bases). The germline V gene has CDR1 DFQATT and CDR2 SNEGSKA (reference sequence). This CDR3 comprises 11 residues. Trimming pared 2 bases from V and 8 bases from J, leaving 7 bases between. The CDR3 loop is CSARQGYEQFF. CDR3 bases: TGCAGTGCTAGACAGGGCTATGAGCAGTTCTTC.

The V call is TRBV28, the J call TRBJ2-2; no clear D gene. The CDR3 loop spans 12 amino acids. Trimming removed 10 bases at V and 5 bases at J, with 11 bases between. Germline V gene lookup returns CDR1 MDHEN and CDR2 SYDVKM. The CDR3 DNA is TGTGCCACCCTGTGGGATACCGGGGAGCTGTTTTTT. Encoded protein: CATLWDTGELFF.

The chain is built from TRBV4-1 and TRBJ2-2; TRBD1 is a possible D gene (6 bases). CDR1 MGHRA and CDR2 YSYEKL come from the germline V gene. Trimming stripped 10 bases from V and 4 bases from J, with 13 bases between. CDR3 length: 13 amino acids. DNA of the CDR3: TGCGCCACGACAGGAGGTGGCACCGGGGAGCTGTTTTTT. Translating it yields CATTGGGTGELFF.

CDR3 in DNA: TGCGCCAGCAGCCTGGATGTAACACCCTCTGGAAACACCATATATTTT. Protein product: CASSLDVTPSGNTIYF. The chain links TRBV5-1 to TRBJ1-3; D call uncertain. Germline assignment: CDR1 SGHRS and CDR2 YFSETQ. V lost 4 bases, J lost 0 bases, and 14 bases lay in between. This CDR3 has 16 residues.

The rearrangement uses TRBV7-8 and TRBJ2-1; the D is unclear. Germline V lookup: CDR1 SGHVS, CDR2 FQNEAQ. Trimming pared 5 bases from V and 2 bases from J, leaving 10 bases between. The CDR3 totals 14 residues. The CDR3 sequence is CASSPLGAYNEQFF. DNA of the CDR3: TGTGCCAGCAGCCCCCTTGGAGCCTACAATGAGCAGTTCTTC.

The V and J genes are TRBV7-3 and TRBJ2-5; 7 bases align to TRBD1. The CDR3 spans 14 residues. The germline V gene encodes CDR1 SGHTA and CDR2 FQGTGA. V dropped 5 bases and J dropped 2; count of bases not matched to a gene: 5. CDR3 DNA sequence: TGTGCCAGCAGCCTCACAGGGGCACAAGAGACCCAGTACTTC. Protein product: CASSLTGAQETQYF. The full variable domain, completed using reference TRBV7-3 and TRBJ2-5, is GAGVSQTPSNKVTEKGKYVELRCDPISGHTALYWYRQSLGQGPEFLIYFQGTGAADDSGLPNDRFFAVRPEGSVSTLKIQRTERGDSAVYLCASSLTGAQETQYFGPGTRLLVL.

The chain has TRBV6-6 and TRBJ2-2; unclear D gene. The CDR3 length is 14 residues. Trimming stripped 5 bases from V and 7 bases from J, with 14 bases between. Germline CDR1 and CDR2: MNHNY and SVGAGI (reference sequence). Here the CDR3 reads CASSTSPRIGELFF. CDR3 DNA: TGTGCCAGCAGTACCTCACCGCGGATCGGGGAGCTGTTTTTT.

This chain connects TRBV21-1 to TRBJ1-5. TRBV21-1 is described as a pseudogene. There are 14 residues in the CDR3. CDR3 coding DNA: TGTGCCAGCAGCAAAGATGCGGTTAATCAGCCCCAGCATTTT. This encodes CASSKDAVNQPQHF.

This clone was seen just once. The chain couples TRBV29-1 to TRBJ1-4; D ambiguous. The CDR3 contains 12 residues. V lost 5 bases and J lost 8, with 12 bases in between. Per germline, CDR1 SQVTM and CDR2 ANQGSEA. CDR3 protein: CSVWSTGEKLFF. The DNA of the CDR3 is TGCAGCGTTTGGTCGACGGGGGAAAAACTGTTTTTT.

This sequence joins TRBV9 and TRBJ2-3, with TRBD1 as a possible D gene (6 bases). The germline V gene encodes CDR1 SGDLS and CDR2 YYNGEE. Trimming pared 2 bases from V and 6 bases from J, leaving 10 bases between. This CDR3 has 13 residues. The CDR3 DNA reads TGTGCCAGCAGCGTCAGGGGCTCGGATACGCAGTATTTT. Translating it yields CASSVRGSDTQYF. Filled out from reference TRBV9 and TRBJ2-3, the complete variable domain reads DSGVTQTPKHLITATGQRVTLRCSPRSGDLSVYWYQQSLDQGLQFLIQYYNGEERAKGNILERFSAQQFPDLHSELNLSSLELGDSALYFCASSVRGSDTQYFGPGTRLTVL.

The chain recombines TRBV14 with TRBJ1-1; D is unresolved. The CDR3 runs to 14 residues. V lost 5 bases to trimming and J lost 3 bases, with 13 bases between them. Germline V gene sequence: CDR1 SGHDN, CDR2 FVKESK. CDR3 region: CASSLVNTHTEAFF. The DNA of the CDR3 is TGTGCCAGCAGCTTAGTTAATACGCACACTGAAGCTTTCTTT.

The chain combines TRBV7-9 with TRBJ2-1; TRBD2 agrees at 9 bases. The V and J ends lost 5 bases and 8 bases, in that order; junction bases with no gene match: 4. Germline V gene data show CDR1 as SEHNR and CDR2 as FQNEAQ (reference sequence). The CDR3 totals 13 residues. The CDR3 bases are TGTGCCAGCAGCCCCCGACTAGCGGATGAGCAGTTCTTC. This sequence encodes CASSPRLADEQFF.

This sequence joins TRBV4-1 and TRBJ1-1; a possible D gene is TRBD1 (6 bases). The CDR3 loop spans 15 amino acids. V lost 1 base and J lost 2, with 11 bases in between. Germline assignment: CDR1 MGHRA and CDR2 YSYEKL. CDR3 residues: CASSQVGQLNTEAFF. The CDR3 nucleotides read TGCGCCAGCAGCCAAGTAGGACAGCTAAACACTGAAGCTTTCTTT.

This rearrangement joins TRBV4-3 to TRBJ1-4, with D unclear. The germline CDR1 and CDR2 sequences are LGHNA and YSLEER. CDR3 size: 14 residues. V lost 1 base, J lost 8 bases, and 11 bases lay in between. The CDR3 coding sequence is TGCGCCAGCAGCCAAGGAAGGGCGGGGGAAAAACTGTTTTTT. Translation: CASSQGRAGEKLFF.

Here the CDR3 DNA reads TGTGCCAGCAGTGGACTAGCGGGAGACGACGAGCAGTACTTC. Amino acid sequence: CASSGLAGDDEQYF. The chain has TRBV28 and TRBJ2-7; 13 nucleotides align to TRBD2. The CDR3 extends over 14 amino acids. CDR1 and CDR2 (germline): MDHEN, SYDVKM. Trimming cost V 5 bases and J 5 bases; bases outside gene matches: 3.

The V call is TRBV7-9, the J call TRBJ1-3; D may be TRBD1 (5 bases). CDR3 size: 17 residues. Trimming took 3 bases from V and 4 from J, leaving 19 bases between them. Germline CDR1 and CDR2: SEHNR and FQNEAQ (reference sequence). CDR3 in amino acids: CASSFNPGLGGGNTIYF. Here the CDR3 DNA reads TGTGCCAGCAGCTTTAACCCGGGACTAGGAGGAGGAAACACCATATATTTT.

The rearrangement joins TRBV5-6 to TRBJ2-7; 7 positions match TRBD1. Germline CDR1 reads SGHDT; CDR2 reads YYEEEE. The J segment lost 13 bases and the V segment lost 3 bases, leaving 7 bases of the junction unmatched. The CDR3 length is 11 residues. The CDR3 reads CASSSGTANYF. The CDR3 DNA reads as TGTGCCAGCAGCTCCGGGACAGCCAACTACTTC.

The rearrangement links TRBV11-1 to TRBJ2-2; D may be TRBD1 or TRBD2 (5 bases each). The CDR3 contains 15 residues. Trimming left V 0 bases short and J 0 bases short, with 5 bases between. Germline V gene data show CDR1 as SGHAT and CDR2 as FQDESV (reference sequence). CDR3 residues: CASSLAGPNTGELFF. The CDR3, as DNA: TGTGCCAGCAGCTTAGCGGGACCGAACACCGGGGAGCTGTTTTTT.

The J gene is TRBJ2-3, the V gene TRBV15; D gene ambiguous. V dropped 5 bases and J dropped 4 bases, with 13 bases sitting between them. Germline V gene lookup returns CDR1 LNHNV and CDR2 YYDKDF (reference sequence). The CDR3 totals 14 residues. CDR3 sequence (DNA): TGTGCCACCAGCGGCAATCGTAACGCAGATACGCAGTATTTT. This translates into CATSGNRNADTQYF.

This chain links TRBV9 with TRBJ2-1; D unresolved. The CDR3 contains 16 residues. The V gene lost 0 bases and the J gene lost 6 bases, with 16 bases spanning the gap. Germline V CDR1 and CDR2: SGDLS, YYNGEE. The CDR3 DNA sequence: TGTGCCAGCAGCGTAGTTGATAGGATCGGTCGCAATGAGCAGTTCTTC. This sequence encodes CASSVVDRIGRNEQFF.

The chain is built from TRBV28 and TRBJ2-7; 7 bases map to TRBD2. Germline-derived CDR1 and CDR2 are MDHEN and SYDVKM. Trimming removed 6 bases from V and 2 bases from J; junction bases left unmatched: 4. The CDR3 is 13 amino acids. The CDR3: CASSLRGAYEQYF. CDR3 in DNA: TGTGCCAGCAGCCTCCGGGGGGCCTACGAGCAGTACTTC.

With regard to this clone: Distinct nucleotide sequences in the sample also encode this CDR3. J is TRBJ2-7 and V is TRBV28, with 7 bases fitting TRBD1. V lost 6 bases, J lost 2 bases, and 7 bases stayed unmatched. CDR3 length: 14 amino acids. Germline V CDR1 and CDR2: MDHEN, SYDVKM. DNA for the CDR3: TGTGCCAGCAGCTCCCGGGACAGTCCCTACGAGCAGTACTTC. It is translated as CASSSRDSPYEQYF.

This chain connects TRBV27 to TRBJ2-1; TRBD2 is a possible D gene (5 bases). The CDR3 has 12 residues. The V end lost 4 bases, the J end lost 5 bases, and 6 bases lay between the germline ends. CDR1 and CDR2 (germline): MNHEY, SMNVEV (reference sequence). The CDR3 DNA is TGTGCCAGCAGTTACGGGAACAATGAGCAGTTCTTC. It specifies CASSYGNNEQFF.

CDR3 sequence reads: CASTPGGSSYEQYF. The CDR3 nucleotides read TGTGCCAGCACGCCAGGTGGCTCTTCCTACGAGCAGTACTTC. The chain recombines TRBV9 with TRBJ2-7; D gene unclear. Trimming removed 6 bases at V and 1 base at J, with 14 bases between. CDR1 SGDLS and CDR2 YYNGEE come from the germline V gene. This CDR3 region has 14 residues. Full variable domain (outside the CDR3, taken from reference TRBV9 and TRBJ2-7): DSGVTQTPKHLITATGQRVTLRCSPRSGDLSVYWYQQSLDQGLQFLIQYYNGEERAKGNILERFSAQQFPDLHSELNLSSLELGDSALYFCASTPGGSSYEQYFGPGTRLTVT.

The chain links TRBV5-1 to TRBJ2-7, with a weak D call TRBD2 (6 bases). The CDR3 covers 15 residues. Trimming took off 1 base at V and 5 bases at J, with 16 bases between the two ends. Germline lookup yields CDR1 SGHRS and CDR2 YFSETQ. CDR3 sequence reads: CASSLSWRGPDEQYF. The CDR3 region has the DNA TGCGCCAGCAGCTTGAGTTGGAGGGGACCTGACGAGCAGTACTTC.

This clone has only a few counts. This rearrangement joins TRBV28 to TRBJ1-1; 8 bases map to TRBD1. V trimming: 6 bases; J trimming: 1 base; junction bases outside the gene matches: 4. In germline, CDR1 is MDHEN, CDR2 SYDVKM. The CDR3 covers 14 residues. The CDR3 reads CASSYRGENTEAFF. CDR3 in DNA: TGTGCCAGCAGCTACAGGGGGGAGAACACTGAAGCTTTCTTT.